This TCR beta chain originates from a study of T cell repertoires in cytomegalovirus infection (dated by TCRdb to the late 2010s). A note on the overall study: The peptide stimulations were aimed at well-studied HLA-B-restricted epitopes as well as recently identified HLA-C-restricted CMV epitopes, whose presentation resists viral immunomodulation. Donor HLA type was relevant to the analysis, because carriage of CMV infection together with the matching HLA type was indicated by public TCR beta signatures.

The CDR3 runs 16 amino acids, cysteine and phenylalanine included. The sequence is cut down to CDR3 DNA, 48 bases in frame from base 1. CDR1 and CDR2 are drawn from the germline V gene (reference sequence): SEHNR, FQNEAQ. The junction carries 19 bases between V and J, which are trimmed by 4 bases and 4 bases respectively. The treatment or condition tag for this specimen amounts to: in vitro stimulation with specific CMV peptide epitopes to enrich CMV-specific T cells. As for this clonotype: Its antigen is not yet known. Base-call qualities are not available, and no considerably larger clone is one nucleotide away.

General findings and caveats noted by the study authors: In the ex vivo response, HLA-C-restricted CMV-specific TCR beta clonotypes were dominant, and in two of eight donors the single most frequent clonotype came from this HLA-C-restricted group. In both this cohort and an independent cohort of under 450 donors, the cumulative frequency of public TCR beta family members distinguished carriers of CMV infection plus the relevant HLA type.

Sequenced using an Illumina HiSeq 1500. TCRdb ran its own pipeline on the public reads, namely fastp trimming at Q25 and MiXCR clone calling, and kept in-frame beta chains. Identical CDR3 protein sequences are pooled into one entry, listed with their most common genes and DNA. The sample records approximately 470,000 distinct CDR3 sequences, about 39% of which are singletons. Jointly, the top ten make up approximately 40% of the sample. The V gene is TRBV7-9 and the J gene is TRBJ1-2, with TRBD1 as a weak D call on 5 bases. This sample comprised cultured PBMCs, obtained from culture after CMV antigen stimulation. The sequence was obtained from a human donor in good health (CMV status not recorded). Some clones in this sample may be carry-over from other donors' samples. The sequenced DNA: TGTGCCAGCAGCTCTCAGCTTTTGGGACTGATCTATGGCTACACCTTC. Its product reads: CASSSQLLGLIYGYTF.